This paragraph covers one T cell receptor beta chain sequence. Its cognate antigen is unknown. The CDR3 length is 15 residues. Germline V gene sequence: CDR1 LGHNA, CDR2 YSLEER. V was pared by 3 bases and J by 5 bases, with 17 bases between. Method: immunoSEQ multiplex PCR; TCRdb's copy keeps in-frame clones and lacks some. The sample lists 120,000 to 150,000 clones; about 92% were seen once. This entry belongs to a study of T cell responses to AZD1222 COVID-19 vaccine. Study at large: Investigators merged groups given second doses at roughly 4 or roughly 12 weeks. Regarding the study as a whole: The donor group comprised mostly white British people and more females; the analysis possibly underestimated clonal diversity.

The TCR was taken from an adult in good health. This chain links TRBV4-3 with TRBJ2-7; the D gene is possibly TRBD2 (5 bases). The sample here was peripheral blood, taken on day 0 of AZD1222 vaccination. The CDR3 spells CASSQGLDSTNEQYF. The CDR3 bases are TGCGCCAGCAGCCAGGGGTTGGACTCAACTAACGAGCAGTACTTC.